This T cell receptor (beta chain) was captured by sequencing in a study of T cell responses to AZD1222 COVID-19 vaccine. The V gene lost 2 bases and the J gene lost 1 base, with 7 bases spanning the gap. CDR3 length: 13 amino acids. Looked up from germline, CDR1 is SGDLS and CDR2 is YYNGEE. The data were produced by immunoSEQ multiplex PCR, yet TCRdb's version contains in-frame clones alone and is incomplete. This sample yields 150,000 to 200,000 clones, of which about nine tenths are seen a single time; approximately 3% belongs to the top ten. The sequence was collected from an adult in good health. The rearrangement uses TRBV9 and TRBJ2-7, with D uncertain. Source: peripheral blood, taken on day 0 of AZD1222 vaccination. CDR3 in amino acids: CASSVGSSYEQYF. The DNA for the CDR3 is TGTGCCAGCAGCGTGGGCAGTTCCTACGAGCAGTACTTC.